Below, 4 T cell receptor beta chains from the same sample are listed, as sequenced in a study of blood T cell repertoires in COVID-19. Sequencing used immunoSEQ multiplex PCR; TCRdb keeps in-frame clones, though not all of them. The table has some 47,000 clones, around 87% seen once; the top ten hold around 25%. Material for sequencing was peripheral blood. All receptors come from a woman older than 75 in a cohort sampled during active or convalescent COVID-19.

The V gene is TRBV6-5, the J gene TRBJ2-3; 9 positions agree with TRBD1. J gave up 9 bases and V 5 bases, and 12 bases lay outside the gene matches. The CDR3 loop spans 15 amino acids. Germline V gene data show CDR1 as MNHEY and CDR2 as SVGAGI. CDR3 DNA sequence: TGTGCCAGCAGTCGACCCGGGACAGGGCAACGAACGCAGTATTTT. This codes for CASSRPGTGQRTQYF.

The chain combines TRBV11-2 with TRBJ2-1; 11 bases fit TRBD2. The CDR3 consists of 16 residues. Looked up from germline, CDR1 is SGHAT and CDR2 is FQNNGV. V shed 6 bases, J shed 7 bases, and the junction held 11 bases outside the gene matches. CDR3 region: CASRQVAGGPGNEQFF. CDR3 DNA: TGTGCCAGCAGACAAGTAGCGGGGGGGCCGGGAAATGAGCAGTTCTTC.

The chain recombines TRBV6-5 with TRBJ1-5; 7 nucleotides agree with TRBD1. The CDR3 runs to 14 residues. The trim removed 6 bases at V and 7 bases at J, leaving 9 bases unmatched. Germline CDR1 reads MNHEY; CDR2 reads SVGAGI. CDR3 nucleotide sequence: TGTGCCAGCAGCTTACAGGGGACCCGGCAGCCCCAGCATTTT. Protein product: CASSLQGTRQPQHF.

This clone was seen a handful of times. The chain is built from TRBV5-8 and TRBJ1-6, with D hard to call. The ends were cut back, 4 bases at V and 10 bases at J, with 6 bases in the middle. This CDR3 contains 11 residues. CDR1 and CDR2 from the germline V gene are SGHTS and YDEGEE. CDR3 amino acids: CASSEASPLHF. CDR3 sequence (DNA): TGTGCCAGCAGCGAGGCGTCACCCCTCCACTTT.